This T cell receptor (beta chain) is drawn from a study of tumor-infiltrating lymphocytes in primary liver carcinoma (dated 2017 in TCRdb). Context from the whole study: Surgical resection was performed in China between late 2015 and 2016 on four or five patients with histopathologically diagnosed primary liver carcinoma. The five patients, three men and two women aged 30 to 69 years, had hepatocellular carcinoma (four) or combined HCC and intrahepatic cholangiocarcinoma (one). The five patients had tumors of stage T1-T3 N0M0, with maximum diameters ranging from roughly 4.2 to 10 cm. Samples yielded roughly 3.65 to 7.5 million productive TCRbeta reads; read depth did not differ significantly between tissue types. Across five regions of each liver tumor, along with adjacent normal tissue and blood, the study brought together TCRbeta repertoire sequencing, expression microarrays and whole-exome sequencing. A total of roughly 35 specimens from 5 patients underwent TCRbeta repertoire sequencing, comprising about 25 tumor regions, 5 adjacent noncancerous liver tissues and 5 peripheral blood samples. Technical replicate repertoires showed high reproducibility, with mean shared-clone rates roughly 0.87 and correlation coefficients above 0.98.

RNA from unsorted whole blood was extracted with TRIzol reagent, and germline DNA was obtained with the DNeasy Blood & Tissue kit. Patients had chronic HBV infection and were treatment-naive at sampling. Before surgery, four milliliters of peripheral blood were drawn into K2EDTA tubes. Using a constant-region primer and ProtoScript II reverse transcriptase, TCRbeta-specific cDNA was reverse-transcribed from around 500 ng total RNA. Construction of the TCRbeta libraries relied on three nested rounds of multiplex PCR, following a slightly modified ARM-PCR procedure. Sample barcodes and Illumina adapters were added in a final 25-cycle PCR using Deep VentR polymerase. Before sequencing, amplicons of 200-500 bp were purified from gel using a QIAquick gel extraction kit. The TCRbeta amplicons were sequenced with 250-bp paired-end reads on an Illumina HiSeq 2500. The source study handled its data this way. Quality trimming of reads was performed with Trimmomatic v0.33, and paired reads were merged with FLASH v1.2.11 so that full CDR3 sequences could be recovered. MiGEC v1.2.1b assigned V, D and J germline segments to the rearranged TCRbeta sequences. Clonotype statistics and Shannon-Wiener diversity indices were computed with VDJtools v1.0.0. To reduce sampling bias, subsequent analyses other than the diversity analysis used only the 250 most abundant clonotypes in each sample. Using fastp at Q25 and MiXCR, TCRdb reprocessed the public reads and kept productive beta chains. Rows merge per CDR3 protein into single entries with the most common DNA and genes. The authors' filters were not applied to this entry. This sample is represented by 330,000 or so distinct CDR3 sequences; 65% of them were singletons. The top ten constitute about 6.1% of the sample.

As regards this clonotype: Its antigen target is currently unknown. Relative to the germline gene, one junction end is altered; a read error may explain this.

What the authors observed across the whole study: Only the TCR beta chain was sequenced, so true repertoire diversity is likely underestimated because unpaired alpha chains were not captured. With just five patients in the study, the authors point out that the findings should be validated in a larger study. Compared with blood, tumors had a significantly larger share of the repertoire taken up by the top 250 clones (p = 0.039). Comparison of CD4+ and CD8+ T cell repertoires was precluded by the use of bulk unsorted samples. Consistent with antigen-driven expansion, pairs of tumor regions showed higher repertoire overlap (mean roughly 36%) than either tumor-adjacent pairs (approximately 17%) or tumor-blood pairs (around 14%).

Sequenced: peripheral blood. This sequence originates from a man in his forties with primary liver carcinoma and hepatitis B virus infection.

The nucleotide sequence reads TGTGCCAGCAAGAGAGAAACTTTCTCCTACAATGAGCAATTCTTC. Its protein product is CASKRETFSYNEQFF. The chain couples TRBV12-3 or TRBV12-4 to TRBJ2-1, with the D gene call left open. From cysteine to phenylalanine, the CDR3 is 15 amino acids long. The kept DNA is CDR3 alone, 45 bases in frame from the first base.